One sample yielded the 20 T cell receptor beta chains listed below, sequenced in a study of identical twins. TCRdb fed the 5' RACE reads into MiXCR, producing one record per CDR3 protein. The table lists approximately 700,000 distinct CDR3 sequences, roughly 18% of them singletons. This same sample was also part of a study on T cells expressing NK-cell markers.

The sample taken for sequencing was PBMCs. Receptors were obtained from a young woman in good health.

In this sample, this clonotype turned up a few times. The V and J genes are TRBV4-2 and TRBJ2-3, with D perhaps matching TRBD1 or TRBD2 (6 bases each). Trimming pared 1 base from V and 0 bases from J, leaving 14 bases between. CDR3 length: 17 amino acids. Germline-derived CDR1 and CDR2 are LGHNA and YNFKEQ. The CDR3 sequence is CASSQVGGGTSTDTQYF. The CDR3 DNA sequence: TGTGCCAGCAGCCAAGTGGGGGGCGGGACTAGCACAGATACGCAGTATTTT.

There are many counts of this clonotype. J is TRBJ1-5 and V is TRBV7-2; the match to TRBD1 covers 7 bases. The length of the CDR3 is 15 residues. Trimming at V came to 2 bases and at J to 7 bases, leaving 8 bases not matched to a gene. Germline V gene lookup returns CDR1 SGHTA and CDR2 FQGNSA. The CDR3 region has the DNA TGTGCCAGCAGCTTATACAGGGGTGAGGACCAGCCCCAGCATTTT. Translation gives CASSLYRGEDQPQHF.

This clonotype was observed a few times. The V gene is TRBV20-1, the J gene TRBJ2-7, with D perhaps TRBD1 (5 bases). Looked up from germline, CDR1 is DFQATT and CDR2 is SNEGSKA (reference sequence). This CDR3 spans 15 amino acids. The V and J ends lost 2 bases and 0 bases respectively, with 14 bases between them. CDR3: CSARRPQGDSYEQYF. As DNA, the CDR3 is TGCAGTGCTAGAAGACCGCAGGGCGACTCCTACGAGCAGTACTTC.

This clonotype was counted only a few times. V usage is TRBV5-5 and J usage is TRBJ2-3; D may correspond to TRBD1 or TRBD2 (5 bases each). The CDR3 has 15 residues. Germline CDR1 reads SGHKS; CDR2 reads YYEKEE (reference sequence). Trimming cost V 2 bases and J 1 base, with 11 bases left between them. The CDR3 loop is CASSFGTRGTDTQYF. CDR3 nucleotides: TGTGCCAGCAGCTTTGGGACCAGGGGCACAGATACGCAGTATTTT.

The chain carries TRBV12-3 or TRBV12-4 and TRBJ2-1, with D perhaps matching TRBD2 (7 bases). The V and J ends lost 3 bases and 14 bases respectively, with 14 bases between them. The CDR3 runs 12 residues. The CDR3 DNA reads as TGTGCCAGCAGTTTTCATGAGGGGGGGAAGTTCTTC. The encoded protein is CASSFHEGGKFF.

The CDR3 is CASSPAGVYEQFF. The CDR3 DNA reads TGTGCCAGCAGCCCTGCAGGGGTTTATGAGCAGTTCTTC. This chain links TRBV11-3 with TRBJ2-1; possible D gene TRBD1, 6 bases. Trimming pared 5 bases from V and 8 bases from J, leaving 13 bases between. Per germline, CDR1 SGHNT and CDR2 YENEEA. This CDR3 spans 13 amino acids.

The gene calls are TRBV29-1 and TRBJ2-3; 9 bases agree with TRBD1. Germline V lookup: CDR1 SQVTM, CDR2 ANQGSEA. The CDR3 contains 14 residues. V was pared by 6 bases and J by 2 bases, with 6 bases of the junction left unmatched. The CDR3 spells CSVPGTGNTDTQYF. The DNA for the CDR3 is TGCAGCGTCCCAGGGACAGGGAACACAGATACGCAGTATTTT.

The V call is TRBV25-1, the J call TRBJ2-5, with 7 bases that match TRBD2. CDR1 is MGHDK, CDR2 SYGVNS, per germline. The CDR3 is 13 amino acids. J gave up 4 bases and V 4 bases, and 3 bases lay outside the gene matches. CDR3 amino acids: CASSGPGGETQYF. For the CDR3, the DNA is TGTGCCAGCAGTGGGCCGGGGGGAGAGACCCAGTACTTC. Drawing the rest from reference TRBV25-1 and TRBJ2-5, the complete variable domain is EADIYQTPRYLVIGTGKKITLECSQTMGHDKMYWYQQDPGMELHLIHYSYGVNSTEKGDLSSESTVSRIRTEHFPLTLESARPSHTSQYLCASSGPGGETQYFGPGTRLLVL.

This clonotype came up a few times. The CDR3 DNA reads TGTGCCAGCAGTCCTACCTTATCTGGGGCCAACGTCCTGACTTTC. Protein: CASSPTLSGANVLTF. The rearrangement links TRBV6-1 to TRBJ2-6, with D hard to call. Germline V gene lookup returns CDR1 MNHNS and CDR2 SASEGT. This CDR3 is 15 amino acids long. V lost 5 bases to trimming and J lost 1 base, with 9 bases between them.

This clonotype was detected a few times. The rearrangement joins TRBV13 to TRBJ2-1; 9 positions match TRBD1. V lost 8 bases to trimming and J lost 1 base; unmatched junction nucleotides: 6. The germline gives CDR1 PRHDT, CDR2 FYEKMQ (reference sequence). This CDR3 is built from 15 residues. CDR3 protein: CASGSGTGSYNEQFF. For the CDR3, the DNA is TGTGCCAGCGGGTCCGGGACAGGGTCCTACAATGAGCAGTTCTTC.

This clonotype was counted ten times or more. The chain employs TRBV6-5 and TRBJ1-2, with no clear D. Deletions cut 7 bases from V and 1 base from J, with 7 bases between. This CDR3 is built from 12 residues. Germline V gene lookup returns CDR1 MNHEY and CDR2 SVGAGI. The CDR3 bases are TGTGCCAGCACCGACGGTAACTATGGCTACACCTTC. Translation: CASTDGNYGYTF.

The chain joins TRBV12-5 to TRBJ2-2; the D gene is possibly TRBD2 (6 bases). Germline V gene data show CDR1 as LGHNT and CDR2 as FRNRAP. Trimming removed 6 bases at V and 1 base at J, with 12 bases between. The CDR3 is 15 residues long. This CDR3 is CASGLMGGNTGELFF. The CDR3 region has the DNA TGTGCTAGTGGCTTGATGGGGGGGAACACCGGGGAGCTGTTTTTT.

CDR3 sequence: CASSLGGGTAAEETQYF. CDR3 bases: TGTGCCAGCAGTTTAGGAGGCGGGACCGCCGCCGAAGAGACCCAGTACTTC. The rearrangement joins TRBV28 to TRBJ2-5; possibly TRBD2 for D (6 bases). V lost 2 bases and J 3 bases, leaving 19 bases between the germline ends. The CDR3 loop spans 17 amino acids. Germline V gene lookup returns CDR1 MDHEN and CDR2 SYDVKM.

This clonotype appeared many times. The chain links TRBV12-3 or TRBV12-4 to TRBJ1-1; the D is unclear. V lost 1 base and J lost 0, with 15 bases in between. The CDR3 totals 17 residues. The CDR3 nucleotides are TGTGCCAGCAGTTTAGGCATTCGGGCTTCAATGAACACTGAAGCTTTCTTT. Translation: CASSLGIRASMNTEAFF.

This chain connects TRBV12-3 or TRBV12-4 to TRBJ1-1; D unclear. V was clipped by 6 bases and J by 7 bases, with 12 bases between them. This CDR3 region has 12 residues. The CDR3 is CASSPWRSEAFF. DNA of the CDR3: TGTGCCAGCAGCCCCTGGCGCAGTGAAGCTTTCTTT.

The rearrangement uses TRBV14 and TRBJ2-6; tentative D call: TRBD1 (6 bases). This CDR3 spans 16 amino acids. V shed 5 bases and J shed 0 bases, with 11 bases lying between them. In germline, CDR1 is SGHDN, CDR2 FVKESK. The CDR3, as DNA: TGTGCCAGCAGCAGGACAGTTAGCTCTGGGGCCAACGTCCTGACTTTC. Residues: CASSRTVSSGANVLTF. Together with reference TRBV14 and TRBJ2-6, the CDR3 gives the full variable domain: EAGVTQFPSHSVIEKGQTVTLRCDPISGHDNLYWYRRVMGKEIKFLLHFVKESKQDESGMPNNRFLAERTGGTYSTLKVQPAELEDSGVYFCASSRTVSSGANVLTFGAGSRLTVL.

This clonotype has only a few counts. This sequence joins TRBV25-1 and TRBJ2-1; 8 positions match TRBD2. The V gene end was trimmed by 3 bases and the J gene end by 0 bases; junction bases not matched to a gene: 7. Germline CDR1 reads MGHDK; CDR2 reads SYGVNS. This CDR3 comprises 17 residues. The CDR3 sequence is CASSDVLAGTSYNEQFF. Written as DNA, the CDR3 is TGTGCCAGCAGTGATGTTTTAGCGGGAACCTCCTACAATGAGCAGTTCTTC.

This clonotype occurred a few times. V usage is TRBV9 and J usage is TRBJ2-7; tentative D call: TRBD1 (6 bases). V lost 3 bases and J lost 4, with 17 bases in between. The CDR3 is made up of 15 amino acids. Germline V CDR1 and CDR2: SGDLS, YYNGEE. The CDR3 region is CASSARDTSYYEQYF. The CDR3 nucleotides read TGTGCCAGCAGCGCCCGGGACACGTCCTATTACGAGCAGTACTTC.

This clonotype has only a few counts. At one end, the junction sequence differs from germline, possibly due to a read error. Here the CDR3 DNA reads TGTGCCAGCTCCCCTTTCGGACTAGCGGGAGGGCACATGACCGTGGAGCTGTTTTTT. This encodes CASSPFGLAGGHMTVELFF. The chain joins TRBV18 to TRBJ2-2; 15 nucleotides line up with TRBD2. In germline, CDR1 is KGHSH, CDR2 LQKENI. The CDR3 sequence is 19 residues long.

The rearrangement uses TRBV5-4 and TRBJ1-6; D perhaps matches TRBD1 (6 bases). With 3 bases removed from V and 8 bases from J, the gap between germline ends came to 12 bases. This CDR3 has 14 residues. Germline V gene data show CDR1 as SGHNT and CDR2 as YYREEE (reference sequence). The CDR3 reads CASSSRDKDSPLHF. The CDR3 DNA sequence: TGTGCCAGCAGCTCACGGGACAAGGATTCACCCCTCCACTTT.